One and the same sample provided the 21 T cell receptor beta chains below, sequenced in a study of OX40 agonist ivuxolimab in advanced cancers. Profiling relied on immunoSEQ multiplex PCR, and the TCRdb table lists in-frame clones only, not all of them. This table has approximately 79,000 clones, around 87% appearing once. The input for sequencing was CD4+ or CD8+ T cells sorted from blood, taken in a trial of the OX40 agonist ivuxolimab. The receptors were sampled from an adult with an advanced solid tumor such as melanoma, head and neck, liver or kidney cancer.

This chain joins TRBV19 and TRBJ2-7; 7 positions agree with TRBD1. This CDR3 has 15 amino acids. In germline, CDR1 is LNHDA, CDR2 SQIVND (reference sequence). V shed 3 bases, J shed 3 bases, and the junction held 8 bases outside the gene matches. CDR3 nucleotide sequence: TGTGCCAGTAGTATCTCGAGGGGGCCCAACTACGAGCAGTACTTC. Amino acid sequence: CASSISRGPNYEQYF.

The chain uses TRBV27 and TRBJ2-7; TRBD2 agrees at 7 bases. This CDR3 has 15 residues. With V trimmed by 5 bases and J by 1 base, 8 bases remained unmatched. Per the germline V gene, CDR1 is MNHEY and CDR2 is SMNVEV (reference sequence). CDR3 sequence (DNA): TGTGCCAGCAGTCGAAAGCGGGAATCGTCCTACGAGCAGTACTTC. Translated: CASSRKRESSYEQYF.

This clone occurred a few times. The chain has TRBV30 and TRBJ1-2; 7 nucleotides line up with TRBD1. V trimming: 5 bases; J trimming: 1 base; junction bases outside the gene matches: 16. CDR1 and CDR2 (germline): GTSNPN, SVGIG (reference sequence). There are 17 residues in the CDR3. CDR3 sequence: CAWGVLDRSWLNYGYTF. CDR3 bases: TGTGCCTGGGGGGTCCTGGACAGGAGTTGGCTTAACTATGGCTACACCTTC.

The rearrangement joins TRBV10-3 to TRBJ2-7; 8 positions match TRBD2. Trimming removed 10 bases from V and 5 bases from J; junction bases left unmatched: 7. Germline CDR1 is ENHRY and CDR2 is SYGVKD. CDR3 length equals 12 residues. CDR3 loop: CATTSERHEQYF. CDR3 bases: TGTGCCACGACTAGCGAACGTCACGAGCAGTACTTC.

The CDR3 DNA reads as TGTGCCAGTAAGGCGGAGGGACACCAAAGCAATCAGCCCCAGCATTTT. This codes for CASKAEGHQSNQPQHF. This chain uses TRBV19 with TRBJ1-5; tentatively, D is TRBD1 (6 bases). Trimming took 7 bases from V and 1 from J, leaving 17 bases between them. Germline-derived CDR1 and CDR2 are LNHDA and SQIVND (reference sequence). This CDR3 has 16 amino acids. Full variable domain (missing parts from reference TRBV19 and TRBJ1-5): DGGITQSPKYLFRKEGQNVTLSCEQNLNHDAMYWYRQDPGQGLRLIYYSQIVNDFQKGDIAEGYSVSREKKESFPLTVTSAQKNPTAFYLCASKAEGHQSNQPQHFGDGTRLSIL.

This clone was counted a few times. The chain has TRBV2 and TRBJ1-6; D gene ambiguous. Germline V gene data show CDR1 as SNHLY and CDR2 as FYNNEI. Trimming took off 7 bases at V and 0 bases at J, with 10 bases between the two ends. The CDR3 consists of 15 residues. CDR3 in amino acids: CASTSQSSYNSPLHF. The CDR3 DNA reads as TGTGCCAGCACTTCCCAGAGCTCCTATAATTCACCCCTCCACTTT.

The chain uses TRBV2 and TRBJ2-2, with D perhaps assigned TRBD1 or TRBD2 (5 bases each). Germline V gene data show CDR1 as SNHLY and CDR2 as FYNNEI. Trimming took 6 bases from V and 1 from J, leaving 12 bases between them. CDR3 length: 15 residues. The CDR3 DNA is TGTGCCAGCAGCGCCGGGACGGGGAACACCGGGGAGCTGTTTTTT. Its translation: CASSAGTGNTGELFF. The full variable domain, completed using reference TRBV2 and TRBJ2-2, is EPEVTQTPSHQVTQMGQEVILRCVPISNHLYFYWYRQILGQKVEFLVSFYNNEISEKSEIFDDQFSVERPDGSNFTLKIRSTKLEDSAMYFCASSAGTGNTGELFFGEGSRLTVL.

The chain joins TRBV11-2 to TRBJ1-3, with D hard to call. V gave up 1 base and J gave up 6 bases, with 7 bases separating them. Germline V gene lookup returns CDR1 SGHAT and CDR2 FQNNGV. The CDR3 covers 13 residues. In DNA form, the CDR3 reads TGTGCCAGCAGCTTAGGACTCCCAAACACCATATATTTT. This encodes CASSLGLPNTIYF.

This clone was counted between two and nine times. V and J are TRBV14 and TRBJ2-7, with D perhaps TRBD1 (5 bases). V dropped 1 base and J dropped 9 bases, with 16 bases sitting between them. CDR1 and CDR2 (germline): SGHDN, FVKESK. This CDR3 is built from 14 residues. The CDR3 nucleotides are TGTGCCAGCAGCCAAGTCGGGTCAGGGTTAAGGCAGTACTTC. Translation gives CASSQVGSGLRQYF.

The DNA for the CDR3 is TGTGCCAGCAGTGAATCCCGTAGGACAGGCCCGTATTCACCCCTCCACTTT. It codes for CASSESRRTGPYSPLHF. V is TRBV25-1 and J is TRBJ1-6, with 7 bases identical to TRBD1. Trimming at V came to 1 base and at J to 8 bases, leaving 11 bases not matched to a gene. Germline CDR1 and CDR2: MGHDK and SYGVNS. This CDR3 contains 17 residues.

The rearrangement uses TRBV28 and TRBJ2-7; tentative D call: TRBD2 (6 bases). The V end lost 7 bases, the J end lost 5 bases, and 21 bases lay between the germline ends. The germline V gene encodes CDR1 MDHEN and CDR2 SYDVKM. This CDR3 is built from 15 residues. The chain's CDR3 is CASIPGRASGDEQYF. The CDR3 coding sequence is TGTGCCAGCATCCCTGGACGGGCCTCGGGGGACGAGCAGTACTTC.

In DNA, the CDR3 is TGTGCCAGCAGAGAACTAGCGGGAGCAACGGTTGAGCAGTTCTTC. Protein: CASRELAGATVEQFF. V is TRBV7-2 and J is TRBJ2-1; 11 bases agree with TRBD2. Germline V lookup: CDR1 SGHTA, CDR2 FQGNSA. V lost 6 bases and J lost 9; bases outside the gene matches: 10. The CDR3 length is 15 residues. Full variable domain (missing parts from reference TRBV7-2 and TRBJ2-1): GAGVSQSPSNKVTEKGKDVELRCDPISGHTALYWYRQSLGQGLEFLIYFQGNSAPDKSGLPSDRFSAERTGGSVSTLTIQRTQQEDSAVYLCASRELAGATVEQFFGPGTRLTVL.

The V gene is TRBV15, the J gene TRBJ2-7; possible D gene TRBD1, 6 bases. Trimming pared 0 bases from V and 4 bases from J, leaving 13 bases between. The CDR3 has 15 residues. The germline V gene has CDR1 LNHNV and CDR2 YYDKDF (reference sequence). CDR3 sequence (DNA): TGTGCCACCAGCAGAGATAGGGGTCAGGGGTACGAGCAGTACTTC. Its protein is CATSRDRGQGYEQYF.

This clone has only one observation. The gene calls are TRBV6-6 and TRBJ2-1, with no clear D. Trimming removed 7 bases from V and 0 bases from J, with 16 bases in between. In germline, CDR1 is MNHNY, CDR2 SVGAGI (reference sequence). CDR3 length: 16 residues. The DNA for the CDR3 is TGTGCCAGCATTAAGACACCCTTCAGCTCCTACAATGAGCAGTTCTTC. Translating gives CASIKTPFSSYNEQFF.

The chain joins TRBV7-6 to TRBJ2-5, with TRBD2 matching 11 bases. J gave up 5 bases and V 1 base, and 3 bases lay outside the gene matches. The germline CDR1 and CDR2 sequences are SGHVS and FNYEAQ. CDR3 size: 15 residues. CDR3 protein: CASSLGASGRETQYF. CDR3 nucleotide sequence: TGTGCCAGCAGCTTAGGGGCTAGCGGGAGGGAGACCCAGTACTTC.

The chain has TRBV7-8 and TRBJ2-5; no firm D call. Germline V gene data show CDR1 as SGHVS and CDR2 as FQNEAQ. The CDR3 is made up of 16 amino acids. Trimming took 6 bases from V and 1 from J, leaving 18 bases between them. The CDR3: CASRKSRSRTQETQYF. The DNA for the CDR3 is TGTGCCAGCAGAAAATCAAGAAGTAGGACCCAAGAGACCCAGTACTTC.

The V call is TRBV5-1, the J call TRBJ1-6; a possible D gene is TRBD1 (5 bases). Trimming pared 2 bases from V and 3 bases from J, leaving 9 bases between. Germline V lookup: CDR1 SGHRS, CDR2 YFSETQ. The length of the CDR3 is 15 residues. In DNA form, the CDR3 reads TGCGCCAGCAGCTTCGGGGGAGTCTATAATTCACCCCTCCACTTT. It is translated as CASSFGGVYNSPLHF.

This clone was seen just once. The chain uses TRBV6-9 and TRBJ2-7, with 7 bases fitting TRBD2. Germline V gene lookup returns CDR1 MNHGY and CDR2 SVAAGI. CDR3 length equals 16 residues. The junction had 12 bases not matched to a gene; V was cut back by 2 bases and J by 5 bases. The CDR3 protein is CASSYTSADVLNEQYF. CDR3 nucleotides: TGTGCCAGCAGTTATACTAGCGCCGACGTCCTAAACGAGCAGTACTTC.

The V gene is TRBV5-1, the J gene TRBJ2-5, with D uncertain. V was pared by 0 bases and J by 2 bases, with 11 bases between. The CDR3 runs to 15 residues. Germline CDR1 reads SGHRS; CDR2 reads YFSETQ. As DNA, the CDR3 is TGCGCCAGCAGCTTGGTGGGTCTCGAGCAAGAGACCCAGTACTTC. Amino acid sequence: CASSLVGLEQETQYF.

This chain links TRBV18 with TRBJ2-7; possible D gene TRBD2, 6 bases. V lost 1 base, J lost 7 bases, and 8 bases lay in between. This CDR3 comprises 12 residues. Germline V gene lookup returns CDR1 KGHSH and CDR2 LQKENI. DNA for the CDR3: TGTGCCAGCTCACCACGGCGGGAAGAGCAGTACTTC. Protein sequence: CASSPRREEQYF.

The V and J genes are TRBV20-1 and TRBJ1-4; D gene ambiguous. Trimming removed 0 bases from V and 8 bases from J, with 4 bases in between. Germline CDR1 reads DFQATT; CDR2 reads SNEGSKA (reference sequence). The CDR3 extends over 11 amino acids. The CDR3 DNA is TGCAGTGCTAGAGATCTGGAAAAACTGTTTTTT. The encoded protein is CSARDLEKLFF.